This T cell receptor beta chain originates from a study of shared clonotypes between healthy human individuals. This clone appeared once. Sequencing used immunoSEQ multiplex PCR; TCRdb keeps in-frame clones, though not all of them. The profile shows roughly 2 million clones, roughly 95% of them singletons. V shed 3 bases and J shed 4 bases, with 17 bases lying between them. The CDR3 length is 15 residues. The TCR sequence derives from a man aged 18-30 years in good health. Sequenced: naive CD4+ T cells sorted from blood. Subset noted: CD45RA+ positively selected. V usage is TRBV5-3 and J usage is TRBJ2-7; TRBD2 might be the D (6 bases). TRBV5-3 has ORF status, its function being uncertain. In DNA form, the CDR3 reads TGTGCCAGAAGCTCCCCACCGGGACTGAGATACGAGCAGTACTTC. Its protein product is CARSSPPGLRYEQYF.